This T cell receptor beta chain was observed in a study of PD-1 blockade in classical Hodgkin lymphoma. Looking at the study overall: It was nivolumab at 3 mg/kg, given intravenously every 2 weeks, that patients received.

Profiling relied on immunoSEQ multiplex PCR, and the TCRdb table lists in-frame clones only, not all of them. The data contain roughly 15,000 clones, 70% to 85% of them singletons. All trial patients relapsed after autologous stem cell transplantation. Best overall response was complete response, partial response or progressive disease in these relapsed/refractory classical Hodgkin lymphoma patients. V was trimmed by 3 bases and J by 1 base, leaving 19 bases between them. Germline V lookup: CDR1 SGHDT, CDR2 YYEEEE. The CDR3 has 17 residues. The gene calls are TRBV5-6 and TRBJ2-5, with D perhaps given as TRBD1 or TRBD2 (5 bases each). This TCR was sampled from a human donor with classical Hodgkin lymphoma. The source was peripheral blood mononuclear cells (PBMCs), collected at baseline. CDR3 sequence (DNA): TGTGCCAGCAGCTCCCGAACAAGGGACCCCTTCCAAGAGACCCAGTACTTC. It translates to CASSSRTRDPFQETQYF.